The 18 T cell receptor beta chains below all came from one sample that was sequenced in a study of T cell responses to AZD1222 COVID-19 vaccine. The assay was immunoSEQ multiplex PCR, and TCRdb's table has in-frame clones only and misses some. Of about 74,000 clones in the sample, 75% to 95% were seen once. The material sequenced was peripheral blood, taken 28 days after the second AZD1222 dose. These receptor sequences come from an adult who received the AZD1222 COVID-19 vaccine.

This clone was detected once. The gene calls are TRBV5-5 and TRBJ2-7, with unresolved D. V was trimmed by 0 bases and J by 0 bases, leaving 4 bases between them. There are 13 residues in the CDR3. CDR1 and CDR2 from the germline V gene are SGHKS and YYEKEE (reference sequence). The CDR3 sequence: CASSLDISYEQYF. DNA of the CDR3: TGTGCCAGCAGCTTGGACATCTCCTACGAGCAGTACTTC.

The sample holds one count of this clone. V gene TRBV2 combines with J gene TRBJ1-4, with 7 bases fitting TRBD1. The CDR3 has 14 residues. The V segment lost 6 bases and the J segment 3 bases; nucleotides outside the gene matches: 4. Germline CDR1 reads SNHLY; CDR2 reads FYNNEI. The CDR3 loop reads CASSPGQSNEKLFF. Written as DNA, the CDR3 is TGTGCCAGCAGCCCGGGACAGTCTAATGAAAAACTGTTTTTT. The complete variable domain, with remaining parts taken from reference TRBV2 and TRBJ1-4, reads EPEVTQTPSHQVTQMGQEVILRCVPISNHLYFYWYRQILGQKVEFLVSFYNNEISEKSEIFDDQFSVERPDGSNFTLKIRSTKLEDSAMYFCASSPGQSNEKLFFGSGTQLSVL.

The chain is built from TRBV28 and TRBJ2-7; no firm D call. Trimming left V 6 bases short and J 5 bases short, with 11 bases between. Germline V gives CDR1 MDHEN, CDR2 SYDVKM. CDR3 size: 12 residues. This CDR3 reads CASSYFMDEQYF. CDR3 DNA: TGTGCCAGCAGCTACTTTATGGACGAGCAGTACTTC.

The chain links TRBV19 to TRBJ2-3; TRBD2 matches 10 bases. J lost 1 base, V lost 4 bases, and 2 bases had no gene match. The CDR3 spans 15 residues. Germline lookup yields CDR1 LNHDA and CDR2 SQIVND (reference sequence). For the CDR3, the DNA is TGTGCCAGTAGTACGGGGACTAGCGGCACAGATACGCAGTATTTT. Its protein is CASSTGTSGTDTQYF.

The V gene is TRBV29-1, the J gene TRBJ1-2, with 7 bases that match TRBD1. CDR1 and CDR2 (germline): SQVTM, ANQGSEA. The junction had 6 bases not matched to a gene; V was cut back by 4 bases and J by 7 bases. This CDR3 region has 12 residues. Here the CDR3 reads CSVASAGGGYTF. CDR3 in DNA: TGCAGCGTTGCCTCAGCAGGGGGTGGCTACACCTTC.

The V gene is TRBV29-1, the J gene TRBJ2-7; D unresolved. This CDR3 region has 11 residues. Germline V lookup: CDR1 SQVTM, CDR2 ANQGSEA. V was trimmed by 3 bases and J by 2 bases, leaving 5 bases between them. CDR3 coding DNA: TGCAGCGTTGAGTCGGCCTACGAGCAGTACTTC. This sequence encodes CSVESAYEQYF.

The J gene is TRBJ2-7, the V gene TRBV5-3; 7 bases line up with TRBD2. TRBV5-3 is designated an ORF whose function remains uncertain. The CDR3 covers 19 residues. Trimming removed 4 bases from V and 3 bases from J; junction bases left unmatched: 22. The CDR3 coding sequence is TGTGCCAGAAGCAGACTGGCGGGAGAACTTTGGAGGAGGCACTACGAGCAGTACTTC. It codes for CARSRLAGELWRRHYEQYF.

The CDR3 region is CAWRVAGGYNEQFF. The CDR3 nucleotides read TGTGCCTGGAGGGTAGCGGGAGGTTACAATGAGCAGTTCTTC. The chain carries TRBV30 and TRBJ2-1, with 10 positions matching TRBD2. The CDR3 has 14 residues. Germline trimming cut 3 bases from V and 4 bases from J; bases unmatched to any gene: 3. Germline V gene data show CDR1 as GTSNPN and CDR2 as SVGIG (reference sequence).

This clone was picked up one time. This sequence joins TRBV5-8 and TRBJ1-1, with a possible D match to TRBD1 (5 bases). CDR1 SGHTS and CDR2 YDEGEE come from the germline V gene. Trimming removed 0 bases from V and 1 base from J, with 10 bases in between. The CDR3 spans 15 residues. The CDR3 here is CASSLVGTANTEAFF. CDR3 nucleotides: TGTGCCAGCAGCTTGGTTGGGACGGCGAACACTGAAGCTTTCTTT.

A single count supports this clone. The chain employs TRBV7-9 and TRBJ2-3; D is undetermined. Trimming cost V 7 bases and J 1 base, with 3 bases left between them. This CDR3 has 11 residues. Germline V lookup: CDR1 SEHNR, CDR2 FQNEAQ (reference sequence). For the CDR3, the DNA is TGTGCCAGCACCGGCACAGATACGCAGTATTTT. Translation: CASTGTDTQYF.

The chain recombines TRBV7-2 with TRBJ2-7; 11 bases are a match to TRBD2. This CDR3 has 16 residues. V gave up 6 bases and J gave up 7 bases; unmatched junction bases: 14. Germline V gives CDR1 SGHTA, CDR2 FQGNSA. In DNA form, the CDR3 reads TGTGCCAGCAGTTCCCGCACTAGCGGGAGCGCCTTGGAGCAGTACTTC. It yields the protein CASSSRTSGSALEQYF.

This clone occurred a few times. The chain uses TRBV10-3 and TRBJ2-2, with TRBD1 identical over 8 bases. The V and J ends lost 4 bases and 7 bases, in that order; junction bases with no gene match: 11. Germline V gene data show CDR1 as ENHRY and CDR2 as SYGVKD. The CDR3 runs to 16 residues. CDR3 coding DNA: TGTGCCATCAGTGTAGTGGGGACAGGTATTGGCGGGGAGCTGTTTTTT. Amino acids: CAISVVGTGIGGELFF.

The chain carries TRBV23-1 and TRBJ1-5, with 7 bases lining up with TRBD1. TRBV23-1 is an open reading frame whose function is uncertain. V dropped 2 bases and J dropped 0; count of bases not matched to a gene: 10. This CDR3 contains 18 residues. CDR3 region: CASSQARQGVGSNQPQHF. CDR3 sequence (DNA): TGCGCCAGCAGTCAAGCACGACAGGGAGTTGGTAGCAATCAGCCCCAGCATTTT.

This clone was seen a single time. This rearrangement joins TRBV4-2 to TRBJ1-2; 7 bases fit TRBD1. The CDR3 totals 16 residues. V was pared by 0 bases and J by 6 bases, with 10 bases of the junction left unmatched. CDR1 is LGHNA and CDR2 is YNFKEQ in the germline V gene. DNA of the CDR3: TGTGCCAGCAGCCAAGATGACAGGGCGAGGGGGAATGGCTACACCTTC. This translates into CASSQDDRARGNGYTF.

This chain uses TRBV9 with TRBJ1-3, with D possibly matching TRBD1 (5 bases). The CDR3 spans 16 residues. V was cut by 0 bases and J by 1 base, with 11 bases left in between. Per germline, CDR1 SGDLS and CDR2 YYNGEE. The CDR3 DNA reads TGTGCCAGCAGCGTAGGCAGGGCTAGGTCTGGAAACACCATATATTTT. It encodes CASSVGRARSGNTIYF.

The chain is built from TRBV29-1 and TRBJ1-1; D possibly corresponds to TRBD1 (5 bases). The CDR3 covers 12 residues. V lost 7 bases to trimming and J lost 5 bases, with 14 bases between them. Germline V CDR1 and CDR2: SQVTM, ANQGSEA. CDR3 DNA: TGCAGCGCAGACAGCGGGGGAACTGAAGCTTTCTTT. The encoded protein is CSADSGGTEAFF.

The V call is TRBV5-4, the J call TRBJ2-3; D not certain. The CDR3 runs 17 residues. Trimming cost V 4 bases and J 4 bases, with 22 bases left between them. Per germline, CDR1 SGHNT and CDR2 YYREEE (reference sequence). In nucleotides, the CDR3 is TGTGCCAGCAGCCCCCCTGGGCAGGCGATTAGGGCAGATACGCAGTATTTT. Its protein product is CASSPPGQAIRADTQYF.

The gene calls are TRBV15 and TRBJ1-2; D gene unclear. CDR1 is LNHNV, CDR2 YYDKDF, per germline (reference sequence). Trimming took 0 bases from V and 4 from J, leaving 12 bases between them. The CDR3 spans 15 residues. The CDR3 reads CATSRDMQEPYGYTF. CDR3 nucleotides: TGTGCCACCAGCAGAGATATGCAGGAACCCTATGGCTACACCTTC.